One sample yielded the 16 T cell receptor beta chains listed below, sequenced in a study. TCRdb re-derived calls from the 5' RACE reads in MiXCR, one entry per CDR3 protein. The table shows tens of thousands of distinct CDR3 sequences, with roughly 28% occurring only once. Input material: tumor-infiltrating memory CD4+ T cells sorted from the breast tumor. This sample's subset: memory CD4+ T cells, CD4+CD45RO+CD25-. The source is a female donor with breast cancer.

Points on this clonotype: One end of the junction varies from germline; a read error may be responsible. The chain has TRBV6-1 and TRBJ2-1; 11 bases align to TRBD2. This CDR3 has 15 residues. The germline gives CDR1 MNHNS, CDR2 SASEGT. The CDR3 sequence is CASKNSGRAPGELFF. CDR3 DNA: TGTGCCAGCAAAAATAGCGGGAGGGCTCCTGGTGAGCTGTTCTTC.

The CDR3 reads CASSSSDQGVYEQYF. CDR3 DNA: TGTGCCAGCAGTTCCTCTGATCAGGGGGTCTACGAGCAGTACTTC. The chain uses TRBV12-3 or TRBV12-4 and TRBJ2-7, with 7 bases that match TRBD1. This CDR3 comprises 15 residues. With V trimmed by 4 bases and J by 3 bases, 9 bases remained unmatched.

V gene TRBV5-1 combines with J gene TRBJ2-1, with 8 bases that match TRBD2. CDR1 SGHRS and CDR2 YFSETQ come from the germline V gene. J was trimmed by 10 bases and V by 6 bases; bases with no gene match: 12. There are 14 residues in the CDR3. CDR3 sequence: CASMKSSGNTEQFF. CDR3 coding DNA: TGCGCCAGCATGAAGAGTAGCGGGAATACGGAGCAGTTCTTC.

This clonotype has only a few counts. J is TRBJ1-1 and V is TRBV4-2; D possibly corresponds to TRBD1 (6 bases). Germline lookup yields CDR1 LGHNA and CDR2 YNFKEQ. Deletions cut 3 bases from V and 4 bases from J, with 15 bases between. The CDR3 consists of 15 residues. For the CDR3, the DNA is TGTGCCAGCAGCCAGCAACAGGGAAGTAGCACTGAAGCTTTCTTT. Amino acids: CASSQQQGSSTEAFF.

J is TRBJ2-3 and V is TRBV5-1; no clear D gene. The CDR3 spans 12 residues. V was pared by 4 bases and J by 2 bases, with 5 bases between. Looked up from germline, CDR1 is SGHRS and CDR2 is YFSETQ. CDR3 nucleotides: TGCGCCAGCAGCCGTGACACAGATACGCAGTATTTT. This codes for CASSRDTDTQYF.

This clonotype was seen a few times. The chain recombines TRBV7-9 with TRBJ1-2; 7 bases are shared with TRBD1. V was clipped by 5 bases and J by 8 bases; unmatched bases: 14. Germline V CDR1 and CDR2: SEHNR, FQNEAQ (reference sequence). This CDR3 contains 15 residues. The CDR3 spells CASSKGAGSSSGYTF. The DNA for the CDR3 is TGTGCCAGCAGCAAGGGGGCAGGATCGTCTAGCGGCTACACCTTC.

This clonotype was seen only a few times. The chain recombines TRBV7-2 with TRBJ1-2; D gene uncertain. This CDR3 has 13 residues. CDR1 is SGHTA, CDR2 FQGNSA, per germline. V gave up 2 bases and J gave up 3 bases, with 7 bases separating them. The CDR3 loop is CASSLQRDYGYTF. The DNA of the CDR3 is TGTGCCAGCAGCTTACAAAGGGACTATGGCTACACCTTC.

In regard to this clonotype: This may be a read error: a much more frequent sequence differs by one nucleotide. This rearrangement joins TRBV20-1 to TRBJ2-4; unclear D gene. V was pared by 6 bases and J by 2 bases, with 8 bases between. The CDR3 runs 12 residues. Germline loops: CDR1 DFQATT, CDR2 SNEGSKA (reference sequence). CDR3 sequence (DNA): TGCAGTGCCCCGCCGTCCAAAAACATTCAGTACTTC. Encoded protein: CSAPPSKNIQYF.

The chain employs TRBV7-2 and TRBJ2-5, with D possibly being TRBD2 (6 bases). The CDR3 loop spans 16 amino acids. V was clipped by 0 bases and J by 5 bases, with 16 bases between them. Germline values: CDR1 SGHTA, CDR2 FQGNSA. Here the CDR3 reads CASSLAPGGVGETQYF. DNA of the CDR3: TGTGCCAGCAGCTTAGCGCCCGGGGGAGTCGGGGAGACCCAGTACTTC. Looking up the rest from reference TRBV7-2 and TRBJ2-5 gives the full variable domain: GAGVSQSPSNKVTEKGKDVELRCDPISGHTALYWYRQSLGQGLEFLIYFQGNSAPDKSGLPSDRFSAERTGGSVSTLTIQRTQQEDSAVYLCASSLAPGGVGETQYFGPGTRLLVL.

On this clonotype itself: A junction boundary mismatches the germline segment, possibly from a read error. The chain recombines TRBV7-7 with TRBJ2-1; possible D gene TRBD2, 5 bases. The CDR3 loop spans 14 amino acids. Germline V gives CDR1 SSHAT, CDR2 FNYEAQ (reference sequence). CDR3 sequence: CASSLSGSINEQFF. As DNA, the CDR3 is TGTGCTAGCAGCTTAAGTGGGAGTATAAATGAGCAGTTCTTC. The full variable domain, its missing parts supplied by reference TRBV7-7 and TRBJ2-1, is GAGVSQSPRYKVTKRGQDVTLRCDPISSHATLYWYQQALGQGPEFLTYFNYEAQPDKSGLPSDRFSAERPEGSISTLTIQRTEQRDSAMYRCASSLSGSINEQFFGPGTRLTVL.

This clonotype was seen only a few times. The chain has TRBV7-8 and TRBJ2-3; a possible D gene is TRBD1 (7 bases). Trimming removed 5 bases from V and 2 bases from J, with 11 bases in between. Looked up from germline, CDR1 is SGHVS and CDR2 is FQNEAQ. This CDR3 is 14 amino acids long. The DNA of the CDR3 is TGTGCCAGCAGCCGCGGGACAGTCACAGATACGCAGTATTTT. Translated: CASSRGTVTDTQYF.

The CDR3 nucleotides are TGCGCCAGCAGATGGGGGCGGAACACCGGGGAGCTGTTTTTT. This codes for CASRWGRNTGELFF. The chain links TRBV5-1 to TRBJ2-2; the D gene is possibly TRBD1 (6 bases). The length of the CDR3 is 14 residues. V lost 5 bases to trimming and J lost 1 base, with 9 bases between them. Per the germline V gene, CDR1 is SGHRS and CDR2 is YFSETQ.

As regards this clonotype: The conserved phenylalanine or tryptophan normally closing the CDR3 is absent here, so this likely arose from a read error. The V and J genes are TRBV5-6 and TRBJ2-2; D gene unclear. This CDR3 contains 12 residues. V lost 4 bases to trimming and J lost 5 bases, with 6 bases between them. Germline CDR1 and CDR2: SGHDT and YYEEEE. The CDR3 loop reads CASSRQTGELFS. DNA for the CDR3: TGTGCCAGCAGCAGGCAAACCGGGGAGCTGTTTTCT.

This chain links TRBV6-2 or TRBV6-3 with TRBJ1-1; 8 bases fit TRBD1. Germline assignment: CDR1 MNHEY and CDR2 SVGEGT. CDR3 length equals 16 residues. V lost 6 bases, J lost 4 bases, and 13 bases stayed unmatched. CDR3: CASRSRTGGSGTEAFF. The CDR3 coding sequence is TGTGCCAGCAGGTCCAGAACAGGGGGTTCTGGCACTGAAGCTTTCTTT.

This clonotype was observed many times. This sequence joins TRBV5-1 and TRBJ1-2, with 9 positions matching TRBD1. CDR1 and CDR2 (germline): SGHRS, YFSETQ. This CDR3 comprises 14 residues. After removal of 7 bases from V and 4 bases from J, the junction contained 8 bases not matched to a gene. The CDR3 is CASRETGQGYGYTF. CDR3 DNA sequence: TGCGCCAGCCGCGAAACGGGACAGGGCTATGGCTACACCTTC.

This clonotype was detected ten times or more. The CDR3 loop is CASSQGPTPIEQFF. The CDR3, as DNA: TGTGCCAGCAGCCAGGGACCCACCCCGATCGAGCAGTTCTTC. V is TRBV6-2 or TRBV6-3 and J is TRBJ2-1; D tentatively reads TRBD1 or TRBD2 (5 bases each). Trimming took 6 bases from V and 10 from J, leaving 19 bases between them. The CDR3 spans 14 residues. Germline V lookup: CDR1 MNHEY, CDR2 SVGEGT.